This entry lists 9 T cell receptor beta chains sequenced from one sample in a study of blood T cells in healthy people across ages. A second PCR of about 7 to 11 cycles used a sample-barcoded 5' primer and a J-beta primer mix. In TCRdb, the 5' RACE reads were re-called with MiXCR into one record per CDR3 protein. The sample lists 650,000 to 900,000 distinct CDR3 sequences, roughly 60% occurring once. Sequencing was performed on blood. Source of these receptors: a man younger than 40 in good health.

The genes are TRBV20-1 and TRBJ2-3; D is perhaps TRBD1 (6 bases). The CDR3 loop spans 15 amino acids. Germline V CDR1 and CDR2: DFQATT, SNEGSKA (reference sequence). V was clipped by 3 bases and J by 4 bases, with 17 bases between them. Written as DNA, the CDR3 is TGCAGTGCTAGCGACGGGACACGAGGGGCAGATACGCAGTATTTT. Its translation: CSASDGTRGADTQYF.

The chain recombines TRBV28 with TRBJ1-6, with 11 bases aligning to TRBD1. This CDR3 has 15 amino acids. The junction had 8 bases not matched to a gene; V was cut back by 6 bases and J by 10 bases. Germline CDR1 and CDR2: MDHEN and SYDVKM. The CDR3 sequence: CASSQRDRGESPLHF. CDR3 in DNA: TGTGCCAGCAGCCAACGGGACAGGGGGGAATCACCCCTCCACTTT.

The chain combines TRBV11-2 with TRBJ2-1; 7 bases fit TRBD2. The CDR3 contains 17 residues. V was pared by 3 bases and J by 3 bases, with 11 bases of the junction left unmatched. Germline V lookup: CDR1 SGHAT, CDR2 FQNNGV. The CDR3 sequence: CASSLRAGDPLYNEQFF. DNA of the CDR3: TGTGCCAGCAGCTTGCGTGCGGGGGATCCGCTCTACAATGAGCAGTTCTTC. Combining the CDR3 with reference TRBV11-2 and TRBJ2-1 gives the whole variable domain EAGVAQSPRYKIIEKRQSVAFWCNPISGHATLYWYQQILGQGPKLLIQFQNNGVVDDSQLPKDRFSAERLKGVDSTLKIQPAKLEDSAVYLCASSLRAGDPLYNEQFFGPGTRLTVL.

The genes are TRBV6-2 or TRBV6-3 and TRBJ2-7; no definite D call. There are 12 residues in the CDR3. Germline CDR1 MNHEY, CDR2 SVGEGT. Deletions cut 0 bases from V and 7 bases from J, with 7 bases between. CDR3 DNA sequence: TGTGCCAGCAGTTACTCGAAGAGAGAGCAGTACTTC. It encodes CASSYSKREQYF.

The genes are TRBV28 and TRBJ1-2; 7 bases align to TRBD1. The V gene's germline CDR1 is MDHEN and CDR2 SYDVKM. CDR3 length: 12 amino acids. V shed 11 bases and J 2 bases; nucleotides not matched to a gene: 5. The CDR3, as DNA: TGTGCCTGTCAGGGGGAGAACTATGGCTACACCTTC. Encoded protein: CACQGENYGYTF.

V usage is TRBV25-1 and J usage is TRBJ2-7, with TRBD1 identical over 7 bases. Looked up from germline, CDR1 is MGHDK and CDR2 is SYGVNS. The CDR3 consists of 13 residues. Trimming cost V 10 bases and J 2 bases; bases outside gene matches: 8. In DNA, the CDR3 is TGTGCCACCGGGAAGGGGGCGGCCTACGAGCAGTACTTC. Translating it yields CATGKGAAYEQYF.

V is TRBV5-1 and J is TRBJ2-5; TRBD1 is a possible D gene (5 bases). This CDR3 comprises 15 residues. The ends were cut back, 0 bases at V and 7 bases at J, with 16 bases in the middle. In germline, CDR1 is SGHRS, CDR2 YFSETQ. CDR3 amino acids: CASSLGQGIRGTQYF. CDR3 sequence (DNA): TGCGCCAGCAGCTTGGGTCAGGGAATAAGGGGGACCCAGTACTTC.

This clonotype occurred once. Compared with germline, one end of the junction differs, possibly owing to a read error. This chain's CDR3 is CSAQTGAGTDTRYF. CDR3 nucleotides: TGCAGTGCCCAGACAGGGGCCGGCACAGATACGCGGTATTTT. This chain connects TRBV20-1 to TRBJ2-3; 8 bases line up with TRBD1. The germline V gene has CDR1 DFQATT and CDR2 SNEGSKA (reference sequence). The CDR3 covers 14 residues.

V is TRBV9 and J is TRBJ1-6; 11 bases line up with TRBD1. CDR1 and CDR2 from the germline V gene are SGDLS and YYNGEE. V lost 3 bases to trimming and J lost 6 bases; unmatched junction nucleotides: 5. CDR3 length: 16 amino acids. This CDR3 is CASSARGTGGNSPLHF. The CDR3 DNA reads as TGTGCCAGCAGCGCTAGAGGGACAGGGGGTAATTCACCCCTCCACTTT. Based on the CDR3 plus reference TRBV9 and TRBJ1-6, the full variable domain is DSGVTQTPKHLITATGQRVTLRCSPRSGDLSVYWYQQSLDQGLQFLIQYYNGEERAKGNILERFSAQQFPDLHSELNLSSLELGDSALYFCASSARGTGGNSPLHFGNGTRLTVT.